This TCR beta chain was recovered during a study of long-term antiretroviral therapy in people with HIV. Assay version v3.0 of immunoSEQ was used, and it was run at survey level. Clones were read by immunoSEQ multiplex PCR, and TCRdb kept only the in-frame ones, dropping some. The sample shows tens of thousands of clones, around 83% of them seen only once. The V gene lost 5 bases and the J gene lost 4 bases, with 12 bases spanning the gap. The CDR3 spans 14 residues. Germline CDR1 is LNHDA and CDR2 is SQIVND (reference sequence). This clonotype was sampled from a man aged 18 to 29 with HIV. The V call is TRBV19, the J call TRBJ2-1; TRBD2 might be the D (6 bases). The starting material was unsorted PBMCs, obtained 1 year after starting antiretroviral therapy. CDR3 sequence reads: CASSGGLGYNEQFF. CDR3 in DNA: TGTGCCAGTAGTGGGGGACTGGGATACAATGAGCAGTTCTTC.